A selection of T cell receptor beta chains follows, all from one sample in a study of shared clonotypes between healthy human individuals. Some clones are missing from TCRdb's copy, which holds only in-frame ones; the method was immunoSEQ multiplex PCR. This sample has approximately 250,000 clones; about 69% occur once, and the top ten carry 11%. Sequenced material: memory CD4+ T cells sorted from blood. These receptor sequences come from a man aged 30-40 years in good health. Both conserved end residues are part of each CDR3. A D gene is named only where the DNA matches it firmly. Only some rows state a clone size, as once, few, many or a class for expanded clones.

abundance	v_gene	j_gene	d_gene	CDR3aa	CDR3nt
few	TRBV2	TRBJ2-7	-	CASGLANYEQYF	TGTGCCAGCGGGCTGGCGAACTACGAGCAGTACTTC
-	TRBV4-1	TRBJ1-2	-	CASSQVEGGAGGYTF	TGCGCCAGCAGCCAGGTCGAAGGAGGGGCTGGCGGCTACACCTTC
-	TRBV5-1	TRBJ2-5	TRBD2	CASSTPEAGETSGSRFWKETQYF	TGCGCCAGCAGCACCCCGGAGGCAGGTGAGACTAGCGGGAGTCGATTTTGGAAAGAGACCCAGTACTTC
-	TRBV7-6	TRBJ2-7	TRBD2	CASSLGPTGTSSYEQYF	TGTGCCAGCAGCTTAGGCCCCACCGGGACTAGCTCCTACGAGCAGTACTTC
-	TRBV27	TRBJ2-6	-	CASSLSGPNVLTF	TGTGCCAGCAGTTTATCGGGCCCCAACGTCCTGACTTTC
-	TRBV27	TRBJ2-7	-	CASSSQGTTYEQYF	TGTGCCAGCAGTAGTCAGGGGACTACCTACGAGCAGTACTTC
once	TRBV6-1	TRBJ1-5	-	CASSEPQPQHF	TGTGCCAGCAGTGAACCTCAGCCCCAGCATTTT
-	TRBV7-7	TRBJ2-3	-	CASSSGVGRFSTDTQYF	TGTGCCAGCAGCTCGGGGGTAGGGCGGTTCAGCACAGATACGCAGTATTTT
-	TRBV2	TRBJ2-7	-	CASSESWSSDEQYF	TGTGCCAGCAGTGAAAGCTGGTCTAGCGACGAGCAGTACTTC
-	TRBV7-2	TRBJ2-2	-	CASSLVARNTGELFF	TGTGCCAGCAGCTTAGTCGCCAGGAACACCGGGGAGCTGTTTTTT
-	TRBV18	TRBJ2-4	-	CASSPDSLNIQYF	TGTGCCAGCTCACCAGATAGCCTAAACATTCAGTACTTC
-	TRBV7-2	TRBJ1-1	-	CASSFADFTEAFF	TGTGCCAGCAGCTTCGCGGACTTCACTGAAGCTTTCTTT
many	TRBV5-6	TRBJ2-7	-	CASSFQGPSRWEQYF	TGTGCCAGCAGCTTCCAGGGCCCTTCGCGATGGGAGCAGTACTTC
-	TRBV12-5	TRBJ2-7	-	CASDGQGNASYEQYF	TGTGCTAGTGACGGGCAGGGCAACGCCTCCTACGAGCAGTACTTC
-	TRBV5-6	TRBJ2-1	-	CASSLEDNEQFF	TGTGCCAGCAGCTTGGAGGACAATGAGCAGTTCTTC
-	TRBV19	TRBJ2-1	TRBD2	CASSIRLAGARGNEQFF	TGTGCCAGTAGTATCCGACTAGCGGGAGCGAGGGGCAATGAGCAGTTCTTC
-	TRBV4-3	TRBJ2-1	TRBD1	CASSQVTGGNEQFF	TGCGCCAGCAGCCAAGTGACAGGGGGCAATGAGCAGTTCTTC
-	TRBV7-3	TRBJ1-1	-	CASSLTGGDTEAFF	TGTGCCAGCAGCTTAACGGGTGGGGACACTGAAGCTTTCTTT
few	TRBV11-2	TRBJ2-7	-	CASSVTDYEQYF	TGTGCCAGCAGCGTGACTGATTACGAGCAGTACTTC
-	TRBV7-2	TRBJ2-1	-	CASSLPDSNEQFF	TGTGCCAGCAGCTTACCCGATTCCAATGAGCAGTTCTTC
-	TRBV7-8	TRBJ2-7	-	CASRERPFRGHEQYF	TGTGCCAGCAGAGAAAGACCGTTCCGGGGCCACGAGCAGTACTTC
-	TRBV6-6	TRBJ1-4	TRBD1	CASRTDRDGSEKLFF	TGTGCCAGCAGGACGGACAGGGACGGGAGTGAAAAACTGTTTTTT
few	TRBV9	TRBJ1-2	-	CASSVAADPYGYTF	TGTGCCAGCAGCGTAGCGGCAGACCCCTATGGCTACACCTTC
-	TRBV27	TRBJ1-5	-	CASSLSGQTNQPQHF	TGTGCCAGCAGTTTATCTGGGCAGACGAATCAGCCCCAGCATTTT
few	TRBV5-1	TRBJ2-5	TRBD1	CASSSQGQETQYF	TGCGCCAGCAGCTCACAGGGGCAGGAGACCCAGTACTTC
-	TRBV27	TRBJ2-3	-	CASSSSQRLGTTDTQYF	TGTGCCAGCAGTTCCTCCCAGAGACTAGGAACCACAGATACGCAGTATTTT
few	TRBV18	TRBJ2-5	TRBD1	CASSPGQGVGETQYF	TGTGCCAGCTCACCAGGACAGGGGGTTGGTGAGACCCAGTACTTC
-	TRBV5-4	TRBJ2-7	-	CASSLVGGREQYF	TGTGCCAGCAGCTTGGTTGGCGGCCGGGAGCAGTACTTC
-	TRBV5-4	TRBJ2-3	-	CASSLVGRFGGTDTQYF	TGTGCCAGCAGCTTGGTTGGACGTTTCGGCGGCACAGATACGCAGTATTTT
-	TRBV2	TRBJ1-5	TRBD1	CASSRDSINNQPQHF	TGTGCCAGCAGTAGGGACAGCATAAATAATCAGCCCCAGCATTTT
-	TRBV7-8	TRBJ2-1	-	CASSLGQRGYEQFF	TGTGCCAGCAGCCTAGGACAGCGAGGATATGAGCAGTTCTTC
few	TRBV6-6	TRBJ2-7	TRBD1	CASSSGQGFSYEQYF	TGTGCCAGCAGCTCGGGACAGGGGTTTTCCTACGAGCAGTACTTC
-	TRBV7-9	TRBJ2-1	TRBD2	CASSAAWEGNEQFF	TGTGCCAGCAGCGCCGCCTGGGAGGGGAATGAGCAGTTCTTC